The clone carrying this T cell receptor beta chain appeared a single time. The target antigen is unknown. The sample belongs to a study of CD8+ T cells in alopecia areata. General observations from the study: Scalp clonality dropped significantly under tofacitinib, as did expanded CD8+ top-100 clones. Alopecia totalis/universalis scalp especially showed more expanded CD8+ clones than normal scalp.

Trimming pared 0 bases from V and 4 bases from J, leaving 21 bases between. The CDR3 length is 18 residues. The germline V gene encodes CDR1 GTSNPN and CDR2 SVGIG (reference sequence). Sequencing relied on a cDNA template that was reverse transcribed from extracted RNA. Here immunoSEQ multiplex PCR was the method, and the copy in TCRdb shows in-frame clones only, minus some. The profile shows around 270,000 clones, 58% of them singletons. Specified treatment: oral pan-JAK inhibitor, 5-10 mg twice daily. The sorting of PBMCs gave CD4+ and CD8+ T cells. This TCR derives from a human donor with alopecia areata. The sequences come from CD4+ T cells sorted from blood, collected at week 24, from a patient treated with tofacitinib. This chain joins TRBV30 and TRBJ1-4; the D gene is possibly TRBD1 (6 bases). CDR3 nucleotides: TGTGCCTGGAGTGTTGGCGGGACTCTACTCAGGGGTAATGAAAAACTGTTTTTT. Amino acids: CAWSVGGTLLRGNEKLFF. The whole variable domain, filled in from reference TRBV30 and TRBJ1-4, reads SQTIHQWPATLVQPVGSPLSLECTVEGTSNPNLYWYRQAAGRGLQLLFYSVGIGQISSEVPQNLSASRPQDRQFILSSKKLLLSDSGFYLCAWSVGGTLLRGNEKLFFGSGTQLSVL.